The 7 T cell receptor beta chains presented below share a single source sample, sequenced in a study of T cells in Graves' hyperthyroidism and ophthalmopathy. It was RNA transcripts that yielded the amplified TCR beta CDR3 regions. The HTBI primer set served for first-round RT-PCR of the TCR CDR3. TCRdb used MiXCR to reprocess the multiplex PCR reads, holding one entry per CDR3 protein. The sample lists hundreds of thousands of distinct CDR3 sequences, approximately 15% occurring once. Material for sequencing was blood. The receptors were sampled from a woman aged 25 to 39 with Graves' hyperthyroidism.

The sample holds many counts of this clonotype. The rearrangement links TRBV18 to TRBJ1-2; a possible D gene is TRBD1 (6 bases). Germline lookup yields CDR1 KGHSH and CDR2 LQKENI. This CDR3 is built from 14 residues. V was shortened by 0 bases and J by 3 bases, with 8 bases between the two germline ends. This CDR3 is CASSPPAGDYGYTF. As DNA, the CDR3 is TGTGCCAGCTCACCACCGGCAGGGGACTATGGCTACACCTTC. Using reference TRBV18 and TRBJ1-2 for the parts outside the CDR3, the full variable domain is NAGVMQNPRHLVRRRGQEARLRCSPMKGHSHVYWYRQLPEEGLKFMVYLQKENIIDESGMPKERFSAEFPKEGPSILRIQQVVRGDSAAYFCASSPPAGDYGYTFGSGTRLTVV.

V is TRBV28 and J is TRBJ2-1, with D possibly being TRBD2 (5 bases). The length of the CDR3 is 17 residues. Germline CDR1 reads MDHEN; CDR2 reads SYDVKM. V dropped 5 bases and J dropped 0 bases, with 17 bases sitting between them. CDR3 nucleotides: TGTGCCAGCAGTGAGGAACTAGACATCAGCTCCTACAATGAGCAGTTCTTC. Its translation is CASSEELDISSYNEQFF. The whole variable domain, remainder taken from reference TRBV28 and TRBJ2-1, is DVKVTQSSRYLVKRTGEKVFLECVQDMDHENMFWYRQDPGLGLRLIYFSYDVKMKEKGDIPEGYSVSREKKERFSLILESASTNQTSMYLCASSEELDISSYNEQFFGPGTRLTVL.

The chain links TRBV24-1 to TRBJ2-5; D possibly uses TRBD1 or TRBD2 (5 bases each). The germline V and J ends were trimmed by 3 bases and 3 bases, with 13 bases remaining between them. CDR3 length equals 15 residues. Per germline, CDR1 KGHDR and CDR2 SFDVKD. CDR3 protein: CATSDPAGREETQYF. The CDR3 bases are TGTGCCACCAGTGATCCGGCAGGGAGAGAAGAGACCCAGTACTTC.

This clonotype was observed a few times. Germline is not matched at one junction end, which may reflect a read error. This rearrangement joins TRBV12-3 or TRBV12-4 to TRBJ1-4, with D possibly being TRBD1 (6 bases). There are 13 residues in the CDR3. CDR3 protein: CASSFETGGKLSF. The CDR3, as DNA: TGTGCCAGCAGTTTCGAGACAGGTGGAAAACTGTCTTTT.

This clonotype appeared a few times. J is TRBJ2-1 and V is TRBV5-4, with TRBD2 identical over 7 bases. This CDR3 has 16 residues. V lost 4 bases and J lost 0; bases outside the gene matches: 7. Germline assignment: CDR1 SGHNT and CDR2 YYREEE (reference sequence). CDR3 in DNA: TGTGCCAGCAGCGGTGGGACTACTATCTCCTACAATGAGCAGTTCTTC. Translation gives CASSGGTTISYNEQFF.

This clonotype showed up just a few times. The chain links TRBV5-1 to TRBJ2-1; D is unresolved. CDR1 is SGHRS, CDR2 YFSETQ, per germline. V shed 0 bases and J shed 4 bases, with 8 bases lying between them. The CDR3 has 14 amino acids. CDR3 in amino acids: CASSLESAYNEQFF. In DNA form, the CDR3 reads TGCGCCAGCAGCTTGGAGTCAGCTTACAATGAGCAGTTCTTC.

This clonotype was recorded at least ten times. The chain has TRBV28 and TRBJ2-7; the match to TRBD2 covers 7 bases. V lost 6 bases, J lost 2 bases, and 7 bases stayed unmatched. The CDR3 loop spans 14 amino acids. In germline, CDR1 is MDHEN, CDR2 SYDVKM. CDR3 loop: CASSPGREPYEQYF. CDR3 DNA sequence: TGTGCCAGCAGCCCCGGGCGGGAGCCCTACGAGCAGTACTTC.